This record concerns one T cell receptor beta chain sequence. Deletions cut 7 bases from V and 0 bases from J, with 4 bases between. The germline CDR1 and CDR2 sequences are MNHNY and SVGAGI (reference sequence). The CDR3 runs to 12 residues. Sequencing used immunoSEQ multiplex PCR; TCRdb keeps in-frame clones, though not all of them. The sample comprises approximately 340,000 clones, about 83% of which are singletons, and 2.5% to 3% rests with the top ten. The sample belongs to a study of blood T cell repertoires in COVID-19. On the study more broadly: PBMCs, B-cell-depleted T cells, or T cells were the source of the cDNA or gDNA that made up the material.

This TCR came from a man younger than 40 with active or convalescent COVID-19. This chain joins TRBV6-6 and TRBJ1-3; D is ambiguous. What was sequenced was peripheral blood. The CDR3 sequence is CASTISGNTIYF. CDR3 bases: TGTGCCAGCACCATCTCTGGAAACACCATATATTTT.